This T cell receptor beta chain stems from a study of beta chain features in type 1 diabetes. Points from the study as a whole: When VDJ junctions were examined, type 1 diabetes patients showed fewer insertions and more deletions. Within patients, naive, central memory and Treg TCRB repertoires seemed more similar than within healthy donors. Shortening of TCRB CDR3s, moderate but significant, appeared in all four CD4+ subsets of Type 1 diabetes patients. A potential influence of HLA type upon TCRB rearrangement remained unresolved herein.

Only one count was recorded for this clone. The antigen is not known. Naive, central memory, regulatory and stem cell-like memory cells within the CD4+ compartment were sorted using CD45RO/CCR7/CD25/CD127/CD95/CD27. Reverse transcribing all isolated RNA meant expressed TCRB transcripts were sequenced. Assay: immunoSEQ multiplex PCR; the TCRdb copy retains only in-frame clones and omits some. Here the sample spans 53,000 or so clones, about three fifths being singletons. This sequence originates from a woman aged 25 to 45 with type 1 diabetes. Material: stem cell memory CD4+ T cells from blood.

The CDR3 DNA is TGTGCCAGTAGTATACAGGGAGGGAGAAACACCGGGGAGCTGTTTTTT. Its translation: CASSIQGGRNTGELFF. The rearrangement links TRBV19 to TRBJ2-2; 7 bases are a match to TRBD2. Trimming took 2 bases from V and 2 from J; bases not matched to a gene: 5. The CDR3 sequence is 16 residues long. CDR1 is LNHDA, CDR2 SQIVND, per germline (reference sequence).